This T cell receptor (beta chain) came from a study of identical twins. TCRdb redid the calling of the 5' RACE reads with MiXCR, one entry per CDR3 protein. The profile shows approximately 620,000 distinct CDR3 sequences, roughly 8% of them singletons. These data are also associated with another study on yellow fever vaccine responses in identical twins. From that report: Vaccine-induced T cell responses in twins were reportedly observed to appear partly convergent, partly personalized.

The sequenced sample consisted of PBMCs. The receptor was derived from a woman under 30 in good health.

For the CDR3, the DNA is TGTGCCAGCAGACCCGGGACTAGCGGACCCTACGAGCAGTACTTC. Translation: CASRPGTSGPYEQYF. This chain connects TRBV12-3 or TRBV12-4 to TRBJ2-7; 11 bases agree with TRBD2. J gave up 2 bases and V 6 bases, and 6 bases lay outside the gene matches. The CDR3 length is 15 residues.